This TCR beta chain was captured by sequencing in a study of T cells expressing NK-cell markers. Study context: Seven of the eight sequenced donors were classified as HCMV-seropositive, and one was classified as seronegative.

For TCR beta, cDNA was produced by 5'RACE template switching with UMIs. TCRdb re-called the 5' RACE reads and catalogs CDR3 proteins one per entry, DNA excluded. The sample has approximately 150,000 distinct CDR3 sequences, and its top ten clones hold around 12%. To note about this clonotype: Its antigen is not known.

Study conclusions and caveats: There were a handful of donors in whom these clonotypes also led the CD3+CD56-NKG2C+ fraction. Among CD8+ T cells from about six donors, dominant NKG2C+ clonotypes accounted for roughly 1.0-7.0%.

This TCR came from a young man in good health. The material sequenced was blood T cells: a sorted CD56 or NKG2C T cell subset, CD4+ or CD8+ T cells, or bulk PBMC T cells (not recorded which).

The CDR3 spells CASSLEGVLGSYNEQFF. The chain is built from TRBV12-3 or TRBV12-4 and TRBJ2-1; TCRdb picks TRBD1, but there is no DNA to check that call. This CDR3 comprises 17 residues.